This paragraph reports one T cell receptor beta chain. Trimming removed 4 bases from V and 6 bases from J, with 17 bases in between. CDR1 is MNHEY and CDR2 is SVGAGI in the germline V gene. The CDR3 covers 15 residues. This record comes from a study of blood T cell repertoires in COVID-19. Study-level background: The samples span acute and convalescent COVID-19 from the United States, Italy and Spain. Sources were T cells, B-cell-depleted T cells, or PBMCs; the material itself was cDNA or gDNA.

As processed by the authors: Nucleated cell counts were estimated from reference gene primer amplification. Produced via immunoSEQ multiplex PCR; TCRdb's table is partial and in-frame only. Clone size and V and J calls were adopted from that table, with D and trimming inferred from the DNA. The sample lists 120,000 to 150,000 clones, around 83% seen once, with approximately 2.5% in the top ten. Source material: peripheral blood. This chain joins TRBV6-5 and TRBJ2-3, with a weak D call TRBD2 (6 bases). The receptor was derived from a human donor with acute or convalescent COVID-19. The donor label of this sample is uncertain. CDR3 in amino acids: CASSWGTQPPDTQYF. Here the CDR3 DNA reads TGTGCCAGCAGTTGGGGGACTCAACCACCCGATACGCAGTATTTT.